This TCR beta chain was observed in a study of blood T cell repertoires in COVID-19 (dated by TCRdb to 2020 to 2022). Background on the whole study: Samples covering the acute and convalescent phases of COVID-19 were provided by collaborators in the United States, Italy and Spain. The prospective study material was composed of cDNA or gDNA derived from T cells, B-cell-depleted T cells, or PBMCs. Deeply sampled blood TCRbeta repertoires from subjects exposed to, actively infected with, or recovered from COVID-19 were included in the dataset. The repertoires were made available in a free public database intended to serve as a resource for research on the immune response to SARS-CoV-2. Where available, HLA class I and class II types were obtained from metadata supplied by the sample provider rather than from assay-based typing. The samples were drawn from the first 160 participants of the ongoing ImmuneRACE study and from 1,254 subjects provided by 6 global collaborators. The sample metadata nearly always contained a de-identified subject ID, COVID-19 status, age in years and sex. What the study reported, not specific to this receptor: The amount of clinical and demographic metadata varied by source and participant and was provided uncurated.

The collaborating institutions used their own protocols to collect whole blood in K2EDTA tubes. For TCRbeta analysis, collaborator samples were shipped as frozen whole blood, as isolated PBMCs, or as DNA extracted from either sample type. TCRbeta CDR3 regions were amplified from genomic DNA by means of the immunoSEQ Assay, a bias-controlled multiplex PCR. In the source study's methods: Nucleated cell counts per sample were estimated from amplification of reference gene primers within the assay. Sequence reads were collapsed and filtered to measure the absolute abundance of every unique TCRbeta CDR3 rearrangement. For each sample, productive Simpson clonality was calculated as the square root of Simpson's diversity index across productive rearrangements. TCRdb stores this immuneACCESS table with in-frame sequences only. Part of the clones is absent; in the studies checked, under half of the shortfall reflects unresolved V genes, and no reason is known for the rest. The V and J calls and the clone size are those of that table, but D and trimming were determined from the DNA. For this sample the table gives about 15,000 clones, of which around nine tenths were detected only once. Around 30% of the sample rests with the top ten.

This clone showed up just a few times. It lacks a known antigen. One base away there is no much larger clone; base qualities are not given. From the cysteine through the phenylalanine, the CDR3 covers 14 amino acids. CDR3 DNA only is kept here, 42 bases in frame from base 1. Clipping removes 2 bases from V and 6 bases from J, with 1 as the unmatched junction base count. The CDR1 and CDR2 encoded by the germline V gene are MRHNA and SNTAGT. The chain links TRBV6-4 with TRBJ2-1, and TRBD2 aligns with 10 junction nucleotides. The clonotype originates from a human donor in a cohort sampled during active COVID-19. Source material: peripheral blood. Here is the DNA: TGTGCCAGCAGTGACGAGCGGGGGGGCAATGAGCAGTTCTTC. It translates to CASSDERGGNEQFF.